This T cell receptor beta chain stems from a study of T cells expressing NK-cell markers. TCRdb reworked the 5' RACE reads into one entry per CDR3 protein, no DNA. With about 160,000 distinct CDR3 sequences in the sample, the ten largest clones hold around 20%. The germline V gene encodes CDR1 DFQATT and CDR2 SNEGSKA (reference sequence). The CDR3 totals 16 residues. The chain recombines TRBV20-1 with TRBJ2-3; with no DNA, the TCRdb D assignment of TRBD2 cannot be verified. Input material: blood T cells: a sorted CD56 or NKG2C T cell subset, CD4+ or CD8+ T cells, or bulk PBMC T cells (not recorded which). This clonotype originated in a man aged 18-70 years in good health. The CDR3 region is CSALGLAGIRVDTQYF.